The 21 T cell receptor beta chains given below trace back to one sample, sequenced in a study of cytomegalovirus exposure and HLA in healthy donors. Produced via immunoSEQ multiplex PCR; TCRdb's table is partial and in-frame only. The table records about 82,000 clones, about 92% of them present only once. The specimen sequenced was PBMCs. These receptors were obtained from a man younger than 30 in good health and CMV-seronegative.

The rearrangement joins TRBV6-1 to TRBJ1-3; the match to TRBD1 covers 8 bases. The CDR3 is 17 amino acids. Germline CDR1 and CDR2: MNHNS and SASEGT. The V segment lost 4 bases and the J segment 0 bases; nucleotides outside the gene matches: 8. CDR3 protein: CASSVSGQANSGNTIYF. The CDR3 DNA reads TGTGCCAGCAGTGTCTCGGGACAGGCCAACTCTGGAAACACCATATATTTT.

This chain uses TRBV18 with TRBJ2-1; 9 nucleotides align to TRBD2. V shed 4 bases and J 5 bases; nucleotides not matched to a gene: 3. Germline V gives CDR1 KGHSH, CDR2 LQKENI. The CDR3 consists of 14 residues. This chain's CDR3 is CASSLAGVNNEQFF. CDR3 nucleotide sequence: TGTGCCAGCTCACTAGCGGGAGTCAACAATGAGCAGTTCTTC.

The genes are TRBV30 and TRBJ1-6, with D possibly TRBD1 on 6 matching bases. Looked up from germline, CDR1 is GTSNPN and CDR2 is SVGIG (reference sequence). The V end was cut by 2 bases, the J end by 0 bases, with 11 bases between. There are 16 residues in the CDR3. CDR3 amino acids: CAWSPGGGSYNSPLHF. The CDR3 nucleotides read TGTGCCTGGAGTCCGGGGGGCGGCTCCTATAATTCACCCCTCCACTTT.

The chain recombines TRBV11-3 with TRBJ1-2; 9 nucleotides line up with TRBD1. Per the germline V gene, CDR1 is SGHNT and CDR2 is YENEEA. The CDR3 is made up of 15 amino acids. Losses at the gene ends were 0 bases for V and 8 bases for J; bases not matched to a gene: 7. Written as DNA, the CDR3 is TGTGCCAGCAGCTTAGAGCGGGACAGGGCGAGCGGCTACACCTTC. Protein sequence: CASSLERDRASGYTF.

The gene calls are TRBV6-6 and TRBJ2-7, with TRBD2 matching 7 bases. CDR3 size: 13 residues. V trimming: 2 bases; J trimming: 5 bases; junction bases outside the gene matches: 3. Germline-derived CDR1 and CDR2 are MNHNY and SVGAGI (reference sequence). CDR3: CASSYPAGDEQYF. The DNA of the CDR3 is TGTGCCAGCAGTTACCCGGCGGGGGACGAGCAGTACTTC.

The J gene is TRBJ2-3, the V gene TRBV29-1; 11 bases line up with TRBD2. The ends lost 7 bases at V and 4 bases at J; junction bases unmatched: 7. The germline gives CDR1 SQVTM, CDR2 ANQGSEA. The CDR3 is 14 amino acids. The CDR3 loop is CSARSGGAPDTQYF. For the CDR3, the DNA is TGCAGCGCCCGTAGCGGGGGGGCCCCAGATACGCAGTATTTT.

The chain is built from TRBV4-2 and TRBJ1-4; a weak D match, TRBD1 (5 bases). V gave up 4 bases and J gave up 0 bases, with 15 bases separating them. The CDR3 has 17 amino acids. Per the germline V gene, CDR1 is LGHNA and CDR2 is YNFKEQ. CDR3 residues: CASSPDRFVATNEKLFF. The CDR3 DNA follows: TGTGCCAGCAGCCCTGACAGATTCGTTGCAACTAATGAAAAACTGTTTTTT.

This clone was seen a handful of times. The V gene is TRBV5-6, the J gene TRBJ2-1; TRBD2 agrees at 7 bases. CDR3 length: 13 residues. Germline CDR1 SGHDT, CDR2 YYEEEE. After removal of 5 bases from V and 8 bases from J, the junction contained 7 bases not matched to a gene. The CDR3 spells CASRGGLRDEQFF. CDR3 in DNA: TGTGCCAGCAGGGGAGGGCTAAGGGATGAGCAGTTCTTC.

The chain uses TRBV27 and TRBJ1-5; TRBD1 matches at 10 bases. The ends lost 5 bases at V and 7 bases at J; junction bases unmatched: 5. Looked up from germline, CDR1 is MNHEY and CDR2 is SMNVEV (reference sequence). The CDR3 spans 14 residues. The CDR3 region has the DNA TGTGCCAGCAGTGCGGACAGGGGGGAACAGCCCCAGCATTTT. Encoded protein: CASSADRGEQPQHF.

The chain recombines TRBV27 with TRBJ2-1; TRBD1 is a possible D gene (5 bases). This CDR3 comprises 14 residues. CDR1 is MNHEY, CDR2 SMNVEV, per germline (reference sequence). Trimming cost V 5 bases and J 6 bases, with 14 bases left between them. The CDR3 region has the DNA TGTGCCAGCAGTGTCAAAACAGGTGCCAATGAGCAGTTCTTC. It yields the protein CASSVKTGANEQFF.

CDR3 loop: CASSDSSGRADTQYF. The CDR3 nucleotides read TGTGCCAGCAGTGACTCTAGCGGGAGGGCCGATACGCAGTATTTT. The chain combines TRBV6-4 with TRBJ2-3; TRBD2 matches at 11 bases. The J segment lost 6 bases and the V segment lost 0 bases, leaving 2 bases of the junction unmatched. The germline gives CDR1 MRHNA, CDR2 SNTAGT. CDR3 length equals 15 residues.

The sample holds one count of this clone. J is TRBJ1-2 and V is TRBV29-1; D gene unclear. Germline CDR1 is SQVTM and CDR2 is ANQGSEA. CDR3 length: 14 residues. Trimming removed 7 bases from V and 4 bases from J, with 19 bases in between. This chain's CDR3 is CSASGEASSYGYTF. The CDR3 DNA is TGCAGCGCCTCTGGCGAGGCCTCTTCCTATGGCTACACCTTC.

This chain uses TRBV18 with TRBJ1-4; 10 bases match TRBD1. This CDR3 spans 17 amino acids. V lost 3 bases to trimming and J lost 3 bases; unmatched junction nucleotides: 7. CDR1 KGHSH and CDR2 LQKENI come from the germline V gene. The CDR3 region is CASSPRQGAPPNEKLFF. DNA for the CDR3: TGTGCCAGCTCACCCCGACAGGGGGCGCCGCCTAATGAAAAACTGTTTTTT.

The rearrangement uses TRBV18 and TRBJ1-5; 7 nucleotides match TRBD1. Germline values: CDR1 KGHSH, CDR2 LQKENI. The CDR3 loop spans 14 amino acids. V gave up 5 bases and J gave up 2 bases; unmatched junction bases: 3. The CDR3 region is CASSYRGGNQPQHF. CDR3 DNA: TGTGCCAGCTCATACAGGGGTGGCAATCAGCCCCAGCATTTT.

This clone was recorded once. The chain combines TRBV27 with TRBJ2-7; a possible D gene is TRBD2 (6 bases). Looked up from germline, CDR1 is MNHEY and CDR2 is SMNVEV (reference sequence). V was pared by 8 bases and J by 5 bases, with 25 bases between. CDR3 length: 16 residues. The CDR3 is CASGGWQRGRTDEQYF. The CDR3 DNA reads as TGTGCCAGCGGGGGGTGGCAGAGGGGCCGTACCGACGAGCAGTACTTC.

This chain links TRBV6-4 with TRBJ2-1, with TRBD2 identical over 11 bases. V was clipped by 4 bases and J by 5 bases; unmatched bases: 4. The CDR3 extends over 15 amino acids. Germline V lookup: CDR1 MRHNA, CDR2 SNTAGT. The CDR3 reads CASSGTSGGNNEQFF. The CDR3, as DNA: TGTGCCAGCAGTGGAACTAGCGGGGGTAACAATGAGCAGTTCTTC.

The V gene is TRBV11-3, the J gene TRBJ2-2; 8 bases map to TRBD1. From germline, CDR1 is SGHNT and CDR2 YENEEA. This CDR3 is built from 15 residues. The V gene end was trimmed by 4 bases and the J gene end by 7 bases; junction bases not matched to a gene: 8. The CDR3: CASSSRQGAVGELFF. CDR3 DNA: TGTGCCAGCAGCTCTCGTCAGGGGGCTGTCGGGGAGCTGTTTTTT.

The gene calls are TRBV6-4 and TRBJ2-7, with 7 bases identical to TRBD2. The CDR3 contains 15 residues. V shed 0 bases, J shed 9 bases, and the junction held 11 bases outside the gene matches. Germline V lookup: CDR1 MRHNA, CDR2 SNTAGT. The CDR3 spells CASSDSGGGFTLQYF. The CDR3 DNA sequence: TGTGCCAGCAGTGACTCAGGCGGGGGTTTTACCTTGCAGTACTTC.

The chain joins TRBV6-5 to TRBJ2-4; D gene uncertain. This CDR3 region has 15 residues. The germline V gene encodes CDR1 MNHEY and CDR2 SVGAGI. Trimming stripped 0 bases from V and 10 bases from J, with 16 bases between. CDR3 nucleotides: TGTGCCAGCAGTTACTCGAGTCAGGTGCCCCAGATTCAGTACTTC. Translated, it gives CASSYSSQVPQIQYF.

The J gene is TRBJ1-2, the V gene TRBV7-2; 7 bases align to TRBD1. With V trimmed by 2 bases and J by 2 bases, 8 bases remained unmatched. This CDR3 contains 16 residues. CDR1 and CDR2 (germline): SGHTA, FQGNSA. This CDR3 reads CASSLRGGAANYGYTF. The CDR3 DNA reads TGTGCCAGCAGCTTAAGAGGGGGCGCGGCGAACTATGGCTACACCTTC. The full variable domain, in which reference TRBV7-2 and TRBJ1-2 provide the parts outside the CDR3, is GAGVSQSPSNKVTEKGKDVELRCDPISGHTALYWYRQSLGQGLEFLIYFQGNSAPDKSGLPSDRFSAERTGGSVSTLTIQRTQQEDSAVYLCASSLRGGAANYGYTFGSGTRLTVV.

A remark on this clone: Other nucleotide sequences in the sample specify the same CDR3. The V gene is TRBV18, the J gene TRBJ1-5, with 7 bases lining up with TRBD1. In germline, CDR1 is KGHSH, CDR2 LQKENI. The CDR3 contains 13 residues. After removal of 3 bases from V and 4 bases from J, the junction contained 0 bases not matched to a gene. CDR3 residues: CASSPDRNQPQHF. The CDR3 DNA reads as TGTGCCAGCTCACCGGACAGGAATCAGCCCCAGCATTTT. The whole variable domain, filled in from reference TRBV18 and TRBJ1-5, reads NAGVMQNPRHLVRRRGQEARLRCSPMKGHSHVYWYRQLPEEGLKFMVYLQKENIIDESGMPKERFSAEFPKEGPSILRIQQVVRGDSAAYFCASSPDRNQPQHFGDGTRLSIL.